The TCR beta chain under discussion was sequenced for a study of T cell responses to AZD1222 COVID-19 vaccine. Study in general: Second doses at about 4 or about 12 weeks were pooled.

The protocol was immunoSEQ multiplex PCR, while the TCRdb copy is restricted to in-frame clones and leaves out a portion. The sample consists of more than 95,000 clones, roughly 88% of them appearing once. This CDR3 region has 15 residues. CDR1 LNHDA and CDR2 SQIVND come from the germline V gene (reference sequence). Trimming removed 9 bases from V and 4 bases from J; junction bases left unmatched: 12. Overall study results and limits: Elevations in Spike-specific TCR breadth and depth followed administration of two AZD1222 doses. The reported proportion of spike-specific TCRs targeting unmutated variant regions was nearly half. No day 14 peak samples; only post-peak repertoires were characterized.

On this clone: Its matching antigen is unknown.

The chain employs TRBV19 and TRBJ2-5, with TRBD2 matching over 9 bases. The receptor comes from an adult in good health. The sample in question was peripheral blood, obtained on day 0 of AZD1222 vaccination. DNA for the CDR3: TGTGCCAGCAAAAGGAATAGCGGGGGCCCAGAGACCCAGTACTTC. It codes for CASKRNSGGPETQYF.